What follows is one T cell receptor (beta chain) and its context. The antigen is undetermined. The data were obtained in a study of beta chain features in type 1 diabetes. Study-wide findings and caveats: For TCRB rearrangement, an influence of HLA type remained unresolved here. Moderate but significant shortening of TCRB CDR3s was recorded in all four CD4+ subsets from Type 1 diabetes patients.

Germline V CDR1 and CDR2: SQVTM, ANQGSEA. The J segment lost 6 bases and the V segment lost 6 bases, leaving 10 bases of the junction unmatched. The CDR3 spans 14 residues. Reverse transcription of all isolated RNA meant that expressed TCRB transcripts were sequenced. Sequencing used immunoSEQ multiplex PCR; TCRdb keeps in-frame clones, though not all of them. The table lists roughly 700,000 clones, roughly 12% of them singletons. This receptor was obtained from a man younger than 30 with type 1 diabetes. Sequencing used naive CD4+ T cells from blood. The chain couples TRBV29-1 to TRBJ1-5, with TRBD1 matching 8 bases. In nucleotides, the CDR3 is TGCAGCGTGGGTGGACAGGGAGTGGGTCAGCCCCAGCATTTT. Translation: CSVGGQGVGQPQHF.